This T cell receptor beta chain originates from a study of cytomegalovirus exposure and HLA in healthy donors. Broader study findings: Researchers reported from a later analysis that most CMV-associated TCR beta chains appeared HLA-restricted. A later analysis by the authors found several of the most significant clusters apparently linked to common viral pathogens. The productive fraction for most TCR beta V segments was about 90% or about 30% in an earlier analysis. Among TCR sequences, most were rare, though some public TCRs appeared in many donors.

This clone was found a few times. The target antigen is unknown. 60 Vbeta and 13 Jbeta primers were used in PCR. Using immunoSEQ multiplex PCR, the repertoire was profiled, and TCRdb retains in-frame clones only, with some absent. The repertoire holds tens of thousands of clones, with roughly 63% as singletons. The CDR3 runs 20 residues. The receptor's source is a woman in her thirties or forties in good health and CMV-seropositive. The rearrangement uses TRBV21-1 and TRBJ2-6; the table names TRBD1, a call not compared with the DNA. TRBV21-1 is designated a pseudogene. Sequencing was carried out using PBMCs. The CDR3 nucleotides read TGTGCCAGCAGCAAAGAGAGGCCCAGACAGGGTCAAGCTGGGGCCAACGTCCTGACTTTC. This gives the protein CASSKERPRQGQAGANVLTF.